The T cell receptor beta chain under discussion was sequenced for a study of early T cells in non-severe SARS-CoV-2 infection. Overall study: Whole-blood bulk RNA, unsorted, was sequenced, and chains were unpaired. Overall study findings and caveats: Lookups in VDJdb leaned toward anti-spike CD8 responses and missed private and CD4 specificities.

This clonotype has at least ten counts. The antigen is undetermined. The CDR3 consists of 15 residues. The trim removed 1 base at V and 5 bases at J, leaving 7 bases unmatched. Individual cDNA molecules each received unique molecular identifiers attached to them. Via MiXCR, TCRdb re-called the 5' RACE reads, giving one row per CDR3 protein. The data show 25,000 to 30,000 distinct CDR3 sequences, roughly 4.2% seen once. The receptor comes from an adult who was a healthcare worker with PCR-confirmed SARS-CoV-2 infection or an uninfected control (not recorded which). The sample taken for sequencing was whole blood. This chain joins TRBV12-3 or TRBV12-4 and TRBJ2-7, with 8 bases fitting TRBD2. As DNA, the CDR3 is TGTGCCAGCAGTTTAGTTGGCGGGAGGATCCACGAGCAGTACTTC. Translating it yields CASSLVGGRIHEQYF.